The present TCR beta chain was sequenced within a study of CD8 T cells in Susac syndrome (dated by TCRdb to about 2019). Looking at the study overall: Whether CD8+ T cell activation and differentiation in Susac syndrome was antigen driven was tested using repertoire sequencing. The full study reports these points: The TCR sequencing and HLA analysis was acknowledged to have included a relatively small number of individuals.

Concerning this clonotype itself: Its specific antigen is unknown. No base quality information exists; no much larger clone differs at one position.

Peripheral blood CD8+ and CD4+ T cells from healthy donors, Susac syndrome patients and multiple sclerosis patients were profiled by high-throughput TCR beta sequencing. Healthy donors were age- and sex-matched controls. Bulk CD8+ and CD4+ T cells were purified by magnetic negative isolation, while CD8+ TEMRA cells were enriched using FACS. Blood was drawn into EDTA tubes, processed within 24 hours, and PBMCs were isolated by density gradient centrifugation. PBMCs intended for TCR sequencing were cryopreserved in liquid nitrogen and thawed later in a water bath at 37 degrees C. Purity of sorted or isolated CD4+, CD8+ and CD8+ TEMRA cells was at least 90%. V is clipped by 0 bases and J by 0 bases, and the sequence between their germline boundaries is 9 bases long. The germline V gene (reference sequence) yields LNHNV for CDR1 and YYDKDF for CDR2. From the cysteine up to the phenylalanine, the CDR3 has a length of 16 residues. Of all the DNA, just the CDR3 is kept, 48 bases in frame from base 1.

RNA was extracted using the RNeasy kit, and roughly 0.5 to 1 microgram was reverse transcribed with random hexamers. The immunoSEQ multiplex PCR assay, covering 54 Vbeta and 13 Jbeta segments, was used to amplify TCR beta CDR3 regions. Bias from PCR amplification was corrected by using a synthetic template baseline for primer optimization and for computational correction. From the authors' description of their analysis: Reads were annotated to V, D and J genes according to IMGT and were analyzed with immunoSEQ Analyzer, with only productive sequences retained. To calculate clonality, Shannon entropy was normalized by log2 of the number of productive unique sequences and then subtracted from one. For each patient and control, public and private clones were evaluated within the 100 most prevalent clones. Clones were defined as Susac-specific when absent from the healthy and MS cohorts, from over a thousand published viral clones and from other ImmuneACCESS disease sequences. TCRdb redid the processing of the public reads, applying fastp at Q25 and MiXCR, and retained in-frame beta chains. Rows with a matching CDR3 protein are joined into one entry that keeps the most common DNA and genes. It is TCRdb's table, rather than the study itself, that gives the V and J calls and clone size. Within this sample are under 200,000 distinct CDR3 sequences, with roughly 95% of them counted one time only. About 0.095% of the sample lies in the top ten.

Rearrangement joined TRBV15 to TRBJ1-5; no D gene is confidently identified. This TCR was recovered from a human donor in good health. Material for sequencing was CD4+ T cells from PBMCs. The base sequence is TGTGCCACCAGCAGAGAGGCGCCTTATAGCAATCAGCCCCAGCATTTT. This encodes CATSREAPYSNQPQHF. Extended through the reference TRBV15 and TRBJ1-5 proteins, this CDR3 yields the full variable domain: DAMVIQNPRYQVTQFGKPVTLSCSQTLNHNVMYWYQQKSSQAPKLLFHYYDKDFNNEADTPDNFQSRRPNTSFCFLDIRSPGLGDTAMYLCATSREAPYSNQPQHFGDGTRLSIL.